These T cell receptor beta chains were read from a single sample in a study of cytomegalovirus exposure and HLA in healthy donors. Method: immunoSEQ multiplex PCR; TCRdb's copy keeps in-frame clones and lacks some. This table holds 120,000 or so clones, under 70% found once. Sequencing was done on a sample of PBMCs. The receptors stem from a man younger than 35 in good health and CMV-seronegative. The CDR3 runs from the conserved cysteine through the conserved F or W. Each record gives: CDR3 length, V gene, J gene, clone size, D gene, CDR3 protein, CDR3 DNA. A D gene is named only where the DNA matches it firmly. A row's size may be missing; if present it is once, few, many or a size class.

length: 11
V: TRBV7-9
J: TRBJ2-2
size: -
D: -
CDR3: CASQGSGELFF
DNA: TGTGCCAGTCAGGGGTCCGGGGAGCTGTTTTTT

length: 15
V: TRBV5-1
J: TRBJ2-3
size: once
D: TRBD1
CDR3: CASSSGQGITDTQYF
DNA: TGCGCCAGCAGCTCGGGACAGGGGATCACAGATACGCAGTATTTT

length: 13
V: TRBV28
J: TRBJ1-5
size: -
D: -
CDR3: CASSLQGSQPQHF
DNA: TGTGCCAGCAGTTTACAGGGCTCTCAGCCCCAGCATTTT

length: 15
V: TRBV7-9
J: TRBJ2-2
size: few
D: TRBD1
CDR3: CASSFGTGSTGELFF
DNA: TGTGCCAGCAGCTTCGGGACAGGATCCACCGGGGAGCTGTTTTTT

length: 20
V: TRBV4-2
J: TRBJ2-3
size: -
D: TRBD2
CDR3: CASSQDLPHRGLAGRDTQYF
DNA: TGTGCCAGCAGCCAAGATTTACCCCATCGAGGTCTAGCGGGAAGAGATACGCAGTATTTT

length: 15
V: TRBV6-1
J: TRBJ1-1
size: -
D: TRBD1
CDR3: CASSFRTGVGTEAFF
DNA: TGTGCCAGCAGTTTCCGGACAGGGGTGGGCACTGAAGCTTTCTTT

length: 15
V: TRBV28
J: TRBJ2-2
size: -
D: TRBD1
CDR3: CASTLSDRLTGELFF
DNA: TGTGCCAGCACCCTGTCGGACAGGTTGACCGGGGAGCTGTTTTTT

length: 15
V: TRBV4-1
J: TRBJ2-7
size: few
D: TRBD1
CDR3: CASSQAGTGRYEQYF
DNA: TGCGCCAGCAGCCAGGCCGGGACAGGGAGGTACGAGCAGTACTTC

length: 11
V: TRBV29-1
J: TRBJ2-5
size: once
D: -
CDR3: CSVGGEETQYF
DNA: TGCAGCGTTGGCGGGGAAGAGACCCAGTACTTC

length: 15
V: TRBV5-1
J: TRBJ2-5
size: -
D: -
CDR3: CASSQRAGGQETQYF
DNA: TGCGCCAGCAGCCAACGGGCGGGCGGTCAAGAGACCCAGTACTTC

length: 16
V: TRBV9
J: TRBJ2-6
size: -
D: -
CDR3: CASASAGWAGANVLTF
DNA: TGTGCCAGCGCCTCCGCGGGGTGGGCTGGGGCCAACGTCCTGACTTTC

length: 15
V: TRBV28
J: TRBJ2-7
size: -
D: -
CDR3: CASSLVLGPTYEQYF
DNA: TGTGCCAGCAGTTTGGTATTGGGGCCGACCTACGAGCAGTACTTC

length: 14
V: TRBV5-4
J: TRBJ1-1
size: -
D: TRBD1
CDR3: CASSLEDRHTEAFF
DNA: TGTGCCAGCAGCTTGGAGGACAGGCACACTGAAGCTTTCTTT

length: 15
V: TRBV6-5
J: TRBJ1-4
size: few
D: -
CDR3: CASSYSWGGNEKLFF
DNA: TGTGCCAGCAGTTACTCGTGGGGCGGTAATGAAAAACTGTTTTTT

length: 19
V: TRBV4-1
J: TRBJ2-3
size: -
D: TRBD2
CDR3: CASSLFATSGGASTDTQYF
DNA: TGCGCCAGCAGCCTCTTTGCGACTAGCGGAGGTGCTAGCACAGATACGCAGTATTTT

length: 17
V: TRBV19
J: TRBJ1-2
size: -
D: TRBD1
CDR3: CASCRAHPSGTGSGYTF
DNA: TGTGCCAGTTGTAGGGCACACCCATCCGGGACAGGGAGTGGCTACACCTTC

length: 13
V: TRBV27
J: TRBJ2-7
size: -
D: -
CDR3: CASSLLVPGEQYF
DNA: TGTGCCAGCAGTTTATTGGTTCCGGGCGAGCAGTACTTC

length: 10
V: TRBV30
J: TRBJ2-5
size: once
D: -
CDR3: CAWGPGHLNF
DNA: TGTGCCTGGGGGCCGGGACACCTAAACTTC

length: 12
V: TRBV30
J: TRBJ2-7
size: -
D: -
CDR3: CAWRGVGCEQYF
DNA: TGTGCCTGGAGGGGAGTAGGGTGTGAGCAGTACTTC

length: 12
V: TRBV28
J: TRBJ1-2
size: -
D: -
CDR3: CASSSWTYGYTF
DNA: TGTGCCAGCAGTTCGTGGACTTATGGCTACACCTTC

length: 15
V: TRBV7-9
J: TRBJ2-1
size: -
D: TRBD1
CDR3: CASSLGDRFYNEQFF
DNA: TGTGCCAGCAGCTTGGGGGACAGATTTTACAATGAGCAGTTCTTC

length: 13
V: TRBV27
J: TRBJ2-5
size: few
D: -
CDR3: CASRDPGLETQYF
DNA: TGTGCCAGCAGAGACCCAGGCCTGGAGACCCAGTACTTC

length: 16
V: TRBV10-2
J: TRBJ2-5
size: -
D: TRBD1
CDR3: CASSELGTGWGETQYF
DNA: TGCGCCAGCAGTGAGCTAGGGACAGGGTGGGGTGAGACCCAGTACTTC

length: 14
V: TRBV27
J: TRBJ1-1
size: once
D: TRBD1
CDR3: CASSLQGAFTEAFF
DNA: TGTGCCAGCAGTCTCCAGGGGGCGTTCACTGAAGCTTTCTTT

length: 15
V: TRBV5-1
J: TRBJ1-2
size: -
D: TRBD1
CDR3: CASSSDRALFGGYTF
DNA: TGCGCCAGCAGCTCGGACAGGGCCCTTTTCGGCGGCTACACCTTC

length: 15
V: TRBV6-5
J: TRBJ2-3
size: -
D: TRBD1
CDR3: CASSYSISQGCPQYF
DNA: TGTGCCAGCAGTTACTCCATCTCACAGGGGTGCCCGCAGTATTTT